This T cell receptor beta chain was sequenced for a study of blood T cell repertoires in COVID-19. Overall study context: Acute and convalescent COVID-19 specimens originated in the United States, Italy and Spain.

The data were produced by immunoSEQ multiplex PCR, yet TCRdb's version contains in-frame clones alone and is incomplete. Found here are 300,000 to 450,000 clones, around 87% of them singletons; the top ten hold roughly 0.99%. Cohort placement rested on clinical history that participants reported themselves. Recovery meant two consecutive negative NP/OP PCR tests, professional clearance, or resolved symptoms. CDR1 and CDR2 (germline): SGHRS, YFSETQ. V dropped 4 bases and J dropped 2 bases, with 12 bases sitting between them. The CDR3 is made up of 14 amino acids. This clone was detected only once. The same CDR3 can be traced to other DNA sequences in this sample.

The source is a man aged 18 to 30 who had recovered from COVID-19. Sequencing was performed on PBMCs or T cells enriched from blood (not recorded which). This chain joins TRBV5-1 and TRBJ1-1; no firm D call. CDR3 in DNA: TGCGCCAGCAGCCTCGAGACGGGTAACACTGAAGCTTTCTTT. Protein sequence: CASSLETGNTEAFF.